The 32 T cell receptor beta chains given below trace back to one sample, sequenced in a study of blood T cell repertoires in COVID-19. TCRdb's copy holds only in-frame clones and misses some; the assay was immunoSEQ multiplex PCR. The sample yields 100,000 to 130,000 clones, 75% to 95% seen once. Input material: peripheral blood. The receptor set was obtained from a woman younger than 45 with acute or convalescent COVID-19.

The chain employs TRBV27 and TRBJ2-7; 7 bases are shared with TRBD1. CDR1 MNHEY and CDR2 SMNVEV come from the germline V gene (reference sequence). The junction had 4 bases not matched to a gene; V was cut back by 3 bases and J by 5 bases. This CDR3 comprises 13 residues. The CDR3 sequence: CASSFQGDNEQYF. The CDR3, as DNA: TGTGCCAGCAGTTTCCAGGGGGACAACGAGCAGTACTTC.

The CDR3 loop reads CASSFRREFGYNEQFF. Here the CDR3 DNA reads TGTGCCAGCAGCTTCCGGCGGGAGTTCGGGTACAATGAGCAGTTCTTC. J is TRBJ2-1 and V is TRBV11-3; TRBD2 matches at 7 bases. The CDR3 extends over 16 amino acids. The V gene's germline CDR1 is SGHNT and CDR2 YENEEA. Trimming at V came to 3 bases and at J to 4 bases, leaving 9 bases not matched to a gene.

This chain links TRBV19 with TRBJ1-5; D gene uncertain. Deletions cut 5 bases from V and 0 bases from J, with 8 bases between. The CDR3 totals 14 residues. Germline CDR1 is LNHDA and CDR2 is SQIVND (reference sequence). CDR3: CASSPVNSNQPQHF. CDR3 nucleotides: TGTGCCAGTAGTCCCGTTAATAGCAATCAGCCCCAGCATTTT.

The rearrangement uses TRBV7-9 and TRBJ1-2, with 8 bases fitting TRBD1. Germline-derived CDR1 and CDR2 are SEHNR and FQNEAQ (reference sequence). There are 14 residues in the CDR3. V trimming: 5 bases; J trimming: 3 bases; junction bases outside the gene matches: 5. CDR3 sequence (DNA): TGTGCCAGCAGCGAAGGACAGGGTGACTATGGCTACACCTTC. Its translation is CASSEGQGDYGYTF.

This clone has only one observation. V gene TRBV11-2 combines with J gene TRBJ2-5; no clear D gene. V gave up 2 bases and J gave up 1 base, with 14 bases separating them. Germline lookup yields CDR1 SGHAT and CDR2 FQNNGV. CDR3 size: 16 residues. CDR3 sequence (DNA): TGTGCCAGCAGCTTAAATCCCGGGTCTATCCAAGAGACCCAGTACTTC. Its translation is CASSLNPGSIQETQYF.

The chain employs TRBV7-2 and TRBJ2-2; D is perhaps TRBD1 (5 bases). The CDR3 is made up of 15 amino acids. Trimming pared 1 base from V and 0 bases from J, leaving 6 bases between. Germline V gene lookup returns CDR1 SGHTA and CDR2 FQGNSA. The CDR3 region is CASSLGQPNTGELFF. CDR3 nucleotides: TGTGCCAGCAGCTTAGGACAGCCGAACACCGGGGAGCTGTTTTTT.

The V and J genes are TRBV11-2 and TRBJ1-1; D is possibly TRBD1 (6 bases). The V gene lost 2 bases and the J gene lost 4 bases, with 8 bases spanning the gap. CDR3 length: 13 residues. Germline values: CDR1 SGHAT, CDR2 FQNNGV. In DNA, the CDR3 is TGTGCCAGCAGCTTAAAACAGGGCACTGAAGCTTTCTTT. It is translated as CASSLKQGTEAFF.

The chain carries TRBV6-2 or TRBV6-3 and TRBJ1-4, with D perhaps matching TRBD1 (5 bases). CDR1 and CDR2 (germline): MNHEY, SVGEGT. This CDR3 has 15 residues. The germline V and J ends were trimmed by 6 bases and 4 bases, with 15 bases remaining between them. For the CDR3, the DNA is TGTGCCAGCAGCCCTGGCGGGGCGGGTAATGAAAAACTGTTTTTT. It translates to CASSPGGAGNEKLFF.

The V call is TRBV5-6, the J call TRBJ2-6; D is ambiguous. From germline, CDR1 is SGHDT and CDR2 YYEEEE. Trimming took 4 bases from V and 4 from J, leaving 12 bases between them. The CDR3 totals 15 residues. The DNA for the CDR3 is TGTGCCAGCAGCCCCGTAGAGTCCGGGGCCAACGTCCTGACTTTC. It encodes CASSPVESGANVLTF. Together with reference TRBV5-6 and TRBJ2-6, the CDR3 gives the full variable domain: DAGVTQSPTHLIKTRGQQVTLRCSPKSGHDTVSWYQQALGQGPQFIFQYYEEEERQRGNFPDRFSGHQFPNYSSELNVNALLLGDSALYLCASSPVESGANVLTFGAGSRLTVL.

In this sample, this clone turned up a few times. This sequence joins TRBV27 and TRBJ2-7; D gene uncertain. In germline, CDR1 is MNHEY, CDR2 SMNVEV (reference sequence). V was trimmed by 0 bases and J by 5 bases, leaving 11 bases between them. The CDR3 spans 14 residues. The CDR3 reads CASSLSLSLDEQYF. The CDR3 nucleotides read TGTGCCAGCAGTTTATCTCTTAGTCTGGACGAGCAGTACTTC.

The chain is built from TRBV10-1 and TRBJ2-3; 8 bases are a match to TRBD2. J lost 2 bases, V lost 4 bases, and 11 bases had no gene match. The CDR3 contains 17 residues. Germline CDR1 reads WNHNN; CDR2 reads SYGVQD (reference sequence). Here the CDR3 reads CASSGGPGTRDTDTQYF. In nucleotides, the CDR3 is TGCGCCAGCAGTGGGGGGCCCGGGACTAGGGACACAGATACGCAGTATTTT.

The CDR3 bases are TGTGCCAGTAGTATGGGCTACAGCACTAACTATGGCTACACCTTC. Encoded protein: CASSMGYSTNYGYTF. The V gene is TRBV19, the J gene TRBJ1-2; no firm D call. Trimming stripped 3 bases from V and 0 bases from J, with 11 bases between. The V gene's germline CDR1 is LNHDA and CDR2 SQIVND (reference sequence). The CDR3 covers 15 residues.

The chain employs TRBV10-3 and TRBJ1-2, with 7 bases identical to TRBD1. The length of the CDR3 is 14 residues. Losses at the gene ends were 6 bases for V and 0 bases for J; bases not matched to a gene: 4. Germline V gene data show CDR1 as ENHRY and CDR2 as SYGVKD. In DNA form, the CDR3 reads TGTGCCATCAGCGCCGGGACAGCTAACTATGGCTACACCTTC. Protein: CAISAGTANYGYTF.

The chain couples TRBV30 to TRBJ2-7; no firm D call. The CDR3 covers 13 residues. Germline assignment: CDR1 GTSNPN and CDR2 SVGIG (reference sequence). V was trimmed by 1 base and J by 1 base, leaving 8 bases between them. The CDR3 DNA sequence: TGTGCCTGGAGTGCGACTGGGTCCTACGAGCAGTACTTC. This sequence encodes CAWSATGSYEQYF. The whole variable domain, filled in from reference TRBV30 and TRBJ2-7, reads SQTIHQWPATLVQPVGSPLSLECTVEGTSNPNLYWYRQAAGRGLQLLFYSVGIGQISSEVPQNLSASRPQDRQFILSSKKLLLSDSGFYLCAWSATGSYEQYFGPGTRLTVT.

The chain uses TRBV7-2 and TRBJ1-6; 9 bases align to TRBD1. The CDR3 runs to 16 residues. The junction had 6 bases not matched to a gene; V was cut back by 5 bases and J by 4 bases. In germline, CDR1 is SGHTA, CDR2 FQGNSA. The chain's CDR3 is CASSGRDREYNSPLHF. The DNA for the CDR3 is TGTGCCAGCAGCGGAAGGGACAGGGAATATAATTCACCCCTCCACTTT.

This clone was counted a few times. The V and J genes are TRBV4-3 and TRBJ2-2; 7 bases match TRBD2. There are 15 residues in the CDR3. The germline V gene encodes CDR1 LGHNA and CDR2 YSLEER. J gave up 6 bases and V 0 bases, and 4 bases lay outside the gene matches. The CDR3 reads CASSQDLAGAGELFF. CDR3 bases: TGCGCCAGCAGCCAAGATCTGGCGGGGGCCGGGGAGCTGTTTTTT.

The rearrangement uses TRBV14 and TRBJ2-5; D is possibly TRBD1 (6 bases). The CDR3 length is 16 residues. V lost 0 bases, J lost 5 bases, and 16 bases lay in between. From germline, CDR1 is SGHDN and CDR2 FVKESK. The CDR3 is CASSQDFWGRRETQYF. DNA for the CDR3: TGTGCCAGCAGCCAAGATTTTTGGGGGCGCCGGGAGACCCAGTACTTC.

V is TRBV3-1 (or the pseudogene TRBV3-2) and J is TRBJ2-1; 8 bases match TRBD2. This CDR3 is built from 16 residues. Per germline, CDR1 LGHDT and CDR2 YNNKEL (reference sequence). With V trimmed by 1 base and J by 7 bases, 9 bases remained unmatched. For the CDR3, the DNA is TGTGCCAGCAGCCAAGTCCGGAGCGGGAGTTTGAATGAGCAGTTCTTC. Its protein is CASSQVRSGSLNEQFF.

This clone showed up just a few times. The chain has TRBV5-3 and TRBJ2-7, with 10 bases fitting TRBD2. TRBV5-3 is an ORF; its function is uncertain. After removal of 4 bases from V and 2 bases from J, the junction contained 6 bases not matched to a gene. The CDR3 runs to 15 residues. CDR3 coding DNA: TGTGCCAGAAGCAAAACTAGCGGGGAGACCTACGAGCAGTACTTC. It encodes CARSKTSGETYEQYF.

The CDR3 DNA follows: TGCGCCAGCAGCCAAGATCATGGGACAGGGGAGCCGCGCAATCAGCCCCAGCATTTT. The encoded protein is CASSQDHGTGEPRNQPQHF. The chain uses TRBV4-1 and TRBJ1-5; 10 nucleotides agree with TRBD1. Germline lookup yields CDR1 MGHRA and CDR2 YSYEKL. The V and J ends lost 0 bases and 2 bases, in that order; junction bases with no gene match: 10. The length of the CDR3 is 19 residues.

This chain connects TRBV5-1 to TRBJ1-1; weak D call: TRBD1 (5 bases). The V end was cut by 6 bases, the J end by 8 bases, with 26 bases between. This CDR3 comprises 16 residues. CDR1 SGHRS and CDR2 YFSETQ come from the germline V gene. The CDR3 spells CASTPGDLGTPQEAFF. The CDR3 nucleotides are TGCGCCAGCACCCCGGGGGACCTTGGGACCCCACAAGAAGCTTTCTTT.

CDR3 DNA: TGTGCCAGCAGCAAGGGGACAGGTGGCTCCTACGAGCAGTACTTC. Amino acid sequence: CASSKGTGGSYEQYF. The J gene is TRBJ2-7, the V gene TRBV7-9, with 8 bases aligning to TRBD1. The V and J ends lost 5 bases and 0 bases, in that order; junction bases with no gene match: 6. The germline gives CDR1 SEHNR, CDR2 FQNEAQ (reference sequence). This CDR3 has 15 amino acids.

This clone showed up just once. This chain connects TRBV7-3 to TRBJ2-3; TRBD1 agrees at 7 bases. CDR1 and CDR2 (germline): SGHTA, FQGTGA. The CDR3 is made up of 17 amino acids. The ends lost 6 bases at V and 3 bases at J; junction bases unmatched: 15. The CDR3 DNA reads TGTGCCAGCAGTTTGGGGAAGGGGGCGTTGCGGACAGATACGCAGTATTTT. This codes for CASSLGKGALRTDTQYF.

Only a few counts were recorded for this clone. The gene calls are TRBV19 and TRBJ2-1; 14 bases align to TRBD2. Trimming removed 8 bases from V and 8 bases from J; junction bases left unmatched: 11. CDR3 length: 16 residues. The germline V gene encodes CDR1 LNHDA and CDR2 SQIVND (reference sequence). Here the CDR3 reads CASEPPTSGGGHEQFF. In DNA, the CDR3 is TGTGCCAGTGAGCCCCCGACTAGCGGGGGGGGGCATGAGCAGTTCTTC.

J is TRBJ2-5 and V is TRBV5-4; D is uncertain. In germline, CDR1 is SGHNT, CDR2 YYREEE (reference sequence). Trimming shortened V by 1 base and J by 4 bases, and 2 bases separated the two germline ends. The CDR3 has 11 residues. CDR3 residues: CASSLRETQYF. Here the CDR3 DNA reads TGTGCCAGCAGCTTGCGAGAGACCCAGTACTTC.

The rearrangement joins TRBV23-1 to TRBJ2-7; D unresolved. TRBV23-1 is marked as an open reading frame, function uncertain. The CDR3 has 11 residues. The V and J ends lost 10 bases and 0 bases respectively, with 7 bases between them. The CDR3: CAITSSYEQYF. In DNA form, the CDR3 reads TGCGCCATCACGAGCTCCTACGAGCAGTACTTC.

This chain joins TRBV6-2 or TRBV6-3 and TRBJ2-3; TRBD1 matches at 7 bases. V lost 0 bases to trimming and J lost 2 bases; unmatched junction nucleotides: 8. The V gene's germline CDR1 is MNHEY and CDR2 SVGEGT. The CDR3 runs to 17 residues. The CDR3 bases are TGTGCCAGCAGTTACTCGAGGGACAGCGGCTACACAGATACGCAGTATTTT. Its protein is CASSYSRDSGYTDTQYF.

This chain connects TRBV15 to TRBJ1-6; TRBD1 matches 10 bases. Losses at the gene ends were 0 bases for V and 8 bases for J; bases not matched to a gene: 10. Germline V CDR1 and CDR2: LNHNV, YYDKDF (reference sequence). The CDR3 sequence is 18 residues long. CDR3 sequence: CATSRDPRDRGTYSPLHF. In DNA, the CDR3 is TGTGCCACCAGCAGAGACCCCCGGGACAGGGGAACTTATTCACCCCTCCACTTT.

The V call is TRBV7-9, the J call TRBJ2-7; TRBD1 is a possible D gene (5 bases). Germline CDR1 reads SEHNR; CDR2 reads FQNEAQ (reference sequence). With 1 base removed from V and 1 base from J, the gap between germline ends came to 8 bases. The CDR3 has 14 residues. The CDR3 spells CASSLGQLSYEQYF. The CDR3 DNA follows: TGTGCCAGCAGCTTAGGACAGCTTTCCTACGAGCAGTACTTC.

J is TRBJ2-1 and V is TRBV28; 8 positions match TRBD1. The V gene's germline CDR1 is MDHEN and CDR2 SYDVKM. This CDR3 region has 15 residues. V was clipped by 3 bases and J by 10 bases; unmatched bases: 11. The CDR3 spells CASSLGPRTGFEQFF. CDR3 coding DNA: TGTGCCAGCAGTTTGGGCCCCAGGACAGGGTTCGAGCAGTTCTTC.

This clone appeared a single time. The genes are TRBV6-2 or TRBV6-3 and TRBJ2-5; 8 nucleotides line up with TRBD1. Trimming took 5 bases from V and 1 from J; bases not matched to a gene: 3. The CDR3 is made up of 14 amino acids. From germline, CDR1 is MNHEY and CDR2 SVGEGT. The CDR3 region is CASSQGTGQETQYF. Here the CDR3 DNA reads TGTGCCAGCAGTCAAGGGACAGGCCAAGAGACCCAGTACTTC.

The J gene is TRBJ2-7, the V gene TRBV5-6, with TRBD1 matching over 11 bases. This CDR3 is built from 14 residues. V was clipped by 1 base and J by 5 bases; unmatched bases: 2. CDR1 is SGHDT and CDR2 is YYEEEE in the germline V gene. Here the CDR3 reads CASSLWTGGHEQYF. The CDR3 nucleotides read TGTGCCAGCAGCTTGTGGACAGGGGGCCACGAGCAGTACTTC. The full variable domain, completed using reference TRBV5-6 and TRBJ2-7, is DAGVTQSPTHLIKTRGQQVTLRCSPKSGHDTVSWYQQALGQGPQFIFQYYEEEERQRGNFPDRFSGHQFPNYSSELNVNALLLGDSALYLCASSLWTGGHEQYFGPGTRLTVT.